This TCR beta chain came from a study of ipilimumab plus nivolumab after autologous stem cell transplantation. Libraries were prepared by immunoSEQ multiplex PCR; TCRdb keeps only in-frame clonotypes and omits some of them. The sample records about 19,000 clones, around 85% being singletons. The V gene's germline CDR1 is MGHRA and CDR2 YSYEKL. CDR3 length equals 13 residues. V shed 4 bases and J shed 6 bases, with 12 bases lying between them. This TCR came from a male donor with diffuse large B-cell lymphoma. The chain is built from TRBV4-1 and TRBJ1-2; D ambiguous. The material was PBMCs, obtained in a trial of ipilimumab plus nivolumab as post-transplant consolidation. CDR3 residues: CASSRTPLDGYTF. The CDR3 DNA reads as TGCGCCAGCAGCCGAACTCCGTTGGATGGCTACACCTTC.